This T cell receptor (beta chain) originates from a study of T cells in Graves' hyperthyroidism and ophthalmopathy. This clonotype was found many times. CDR1 is LGHDT, CDR2 YNNKEL, per germline (reference sequence). This CDR3 spans 15 amino acids. Trimming at V came to 1 base and at J to 4 bases, leaving 5 bases not matched to a gene. Each diagnosis drew on symptoms, thyroxine, TRAb, thyroid ultrasound and orbital computed tomography findings. Amplification yielded TCR beta CDR3 regions, with RNA transcripts as the source. Carried out on the TCR CDR3, a first-round RT-PCR used the HTBI primer set. Using its own MiXCR run on the multiplex PCR reads, TCRdb lists one record per CDR3 protein. The repertoire holds about 210,000 distinct CDR3 sequences, with about a sixth as singletons.

This TCR was recovered from a man in his fifties with Graves' hyperthyroidism. Sequenced sample: blood. J is TRBJ2-5 and V is TRBV3-1, with 8 bases that match TRBD1. The CDR3 loop reads CASSQVRGRGETQYF. For the CDR3, the DNA is TGTGCCAGCAGCCAAGTCAGGGGGCGGGGAGAGACCCAGTACTTC.